These 5 T cell receptor beta chains share one sample of origin, sequenced in a study of breast tumors, draining lymph nodes, adjacent tissues. TCRdb reanalysed the multiplex PCR reads using MiXCR and keeps one entry per CDR3 protein. This sample has about 63,000 distinct CDR3 sequences, with 57% found just once. Material for sequencing was breast tumor tissue. The receptor source for this set is a female donor with breast cancer. Some clones in this sample may be carry-over from other donors' samples.

The V and J genes are TRBV28 and TRBJ1-6; 7 bases map to TRBD1. Trimming took 7 bases from V and 5 from J; bases not matched to a gene: 2. The CDR3 runs to 13 residues. Germline V gene lookup returns CDR1 MDHEN and CDR2 SYDVKM. CDR3: CASTTGDNSPLHF. The CDR3 DNA is TGTGCCAGCACCACAGGGGATAATTCACCCCTCCACTTT. The full variable domain, its missing parts supplied by reference TRBV28 and TRBJ1-6, is DVKVTQSSRYLVKRTGEKVFLECVQDMDHENMFWYRQDPGLGLRLIYFSYDVKMKEKGDIPEGYSVSREKKERFSLILESASTNQTSMYLCASTTGDNSPLHFGNGTRLTVT.

This chain links TRBV7-8 with TRBJ1-6, with D tentatively TRBD1 (6 bases). The length of the CDR3 is 16 residues. Germline V lookup: CDR1 SGHVS, CDR2 FQNEAQ. V gave up 1 base and J gave up 8 bases, with 15 bases separating them. Here the CDR3 DNA reads TGTGCCAGCAGCTTAGAGGGGGGGCTCCCTGATTCACCCCTCCACTTT. It codes for CASSLEGGLPDSPLHF. Filled out from reference TRBV7-8 and TRBJ1-6, the complete variable domain reads GAGVSQSPRYKVAKRGQDVALRCDPISGHVSLFWYQQALGQGPEFLTYFQNEAQLDKSGLPSDRFFAERPEGSVSTLKIQRTQQEDSAVYLCASSLEGGLPDSPLHFGNGTRLTVT.

J is TRBJ1-6 and V is TRBV2; the D gene is possibly TRBD1 (5 bases). This CDR3 spans 14 amino acids. The V end was cut by 1 base, the J end by 10 bases, with 11 bases between. Germline CDR1 is SNHLY and CDR2 is FYNNEI. The CDR3 sequence is CASSEEQGDSPLHF. The DNA for the CDR3 is TGTGCCAGCAGTGAAGAGCAGGGTGACTCACCCCTCCACTTT.

This chain uses TRBV13 with TRBJ1-6; no clear D. The length of the CDR3 is 13 residues. The ends were cut back, 2 bases at V and 5 bases at J, with 4 bases in the middle. Germline assignment: CDR1 PRHDT and CDR2 FYEKMQ (reference sequence). The CDR3 DNA follows: TGTGCCAGCAGCTTAAAACATAATTCACCCCTCCACTTT. Protein product: CASSLKHNSPLHF.

Judged by abundance, this clonotype is medium-sized. The chain employs TRBV19 and TRBJ2-5; 7 nucleotides line up with TRBD1. The J segment lost 1 base and the V segment lost 4 bases, leaving 6 bases of the junction unmatched. The CDR3 runs to 15 residues. CDR1 is LNHDA and CDR2 is SQIVND in the germline V gene (reference sequence). The DNA of the CDR3 is TGTGCCAGTAGTACGACGAGGGGGCGCCAAGAGACCCAGTACTTC. Its translation is CASSTTRGRQETQYF.